Below, 17 T cell receptor beta chains from the same sample are listed, as sequenced in a study of shared clonotypes between healthy human individuals. Sequencing used immunoSEQ multiplex PCR; TCRdb keeps in-frame clones, though not all of them. The sample shows 2.3 million or so clones, roughly 93% of them seen only once. The sequencing input was naive CD4+ T cells from PBMCs. The subset is: CD45RA+ positively selected. These TCRs come from a man aged 18 to 29 in good health. Some clones in this sample may be carry-over from other donors' samples.

This clone was seen only a few times. This chain links TRBV30 with TRBJ1-1; D possibly corresponds to TRBD1 (5 bases). CDR3 length equals 14 residues. V was pared by 0 bases and J by 0 bases, with 8 bases between. In germline, CDR1 is GTSNPN, CDR2 SVGIG (reference sequence). CDR3 residues: CAWSVNRMNTEAFF. CDR3 in DNA: TGTGCCTGGAGTGTAAACAGGATGAACACTGAAGCTTTCTTT.

The chain couples TRBV30 to TRBJ2-5, with D unclear. Trimming removed 5 bases from V and 5 bases from J, with 12 bases in between. The CDR3 covers 12 residues. Per the germline V gene, CDR1 is GTSNPN and CDR2 is SVGIG (reference sequence). CDR3 sequence: CAWRSIAETQYF. CDR3 nucleotides: TGTGCCTGGCGGTCCATCGCGGAGACCCAGTACTTC.

J is TRBJ2-7 and V is TRBV9; 7 bases match TRBD2. The CDR3 extends over 14 amino acids. Germline V gene lookup returns CDR1 SGDLS and CDR2 YYNGEE. V was pared by 3 bases and J by 6 bases, with 9 bases of the junction left unmatched. CDR3 nucleotides: TGTGCCAGCAGCGAGAGGGCGGGAGCGACCGAGCAGTACTTC. Encoded protein: CASSERAGATEQYF.

This chain connects TRBV7-3 to TRBJ2-7; D may be TRBD1 or TRBD2 (7 bases each). CDR3 length: 16 amino acids. V was clipped by 5 bases and J by 5 bases, with 22 bases between them. From germline, CDR1 is SGHTA and CDR2 FQGTGA. CDR3 DNA sequence: TGTGCCAGCAGCCCCCAGGGGGGAGGGAGGGCCGACGAGCAGTACTTC. Translating it yields CASSPQGGGRADEQYF.

The chain carries TRBV27 and TRBJ2-7; weak D call: TRBD1 (5 bases). The CDR3 is made up of 15 amino acids. The germline V gene encodes CDR1 MNHEY and CDR2 SMNVEV (reference sequence). Trimming shortened V by 2 bases and J by 5 bases, and 16 bases separated the two germline ends. Here the CDR3 DNA reads TGTGCCAGCAGTTTAGTGGGCAGGGCCTCGAACGAGCAGTACTTC. Translation gives CASSLVGRASNEQYF.

The rearrangement links TRBV15 to TRBJ2-2; D gene uncertain. Germline CDR1 and CDR2: LNHNV and YYDKDF (reference sequence). The CDR3 loop spans 18 amino acids. The V end lost 0 bases, the J end lost 0 bases, and 14 bases lay between the germline ends. CDR3 amino acids: CATSRDVFGSTNTGELFF. The CDR3 coding sequence is TGTGCCACCAGCAGAGATGTGTTCGGATCTACGAACACCGGGGAGCTGTTTTTT.

The chain couples TRBV19 to TRBJ1-5; D is ambiguous. V was trimmed by 7 bases and J by 2 bases, leaving 15 bases between them. CDR3 size: 15 residues. The V gene's germline CDR1 is LNHDA and CDR2 SQIVND (reference sequence). The chain's CDR3 is CASNLSPGGNQPQHF. The CDR3, as DNA: TGTGCCAGTAATTTGTCCCCGGGTGGCAATCAGCCCCAGCATTTT.

V gene TRBV29-1 combines with J gene TRBJ2-1, with D perhaps matching TRBD2 (5 bases). V lost 7 bases and J lost 7, with 20 bases in between. The germline V gene has CDR1 SQVTM and CDR2 ANQGSEA. This CDR3 contains 14 residues. CDR3 sequence: CSALGSFERNEQFF. CDR3 nucleotide sequence: TGCAGCGCCCTCGGGTCATTTGAGCGGAATGAGCAGTTCTTC.

The J gene is TRBJ2-3, the V gene TRBV29-1, with TRBD2 identical over 7 bases. The CDR3 is 14 residues long. Germline V lookup: CDR1 SQVTM, CDR2 ANQGSEA. J was trimmed by 1 base and V by 7 bases; bases with no gene match: 8. CDR3: CSAGREVGTDTQYF. CDR3 bases: TGCAGCGCGGGACGGGAGGTGGGCACAGATACGCAGTATTTT.

V gene TRBV14 combines with J gene TRBJ1-2; no definite D call. Germline-derived CDR1 and CDR2 are SGHDN and FVKESK. Trimming pared 2 bases from V and 4 bases from J, leaving 11 bases between. The CDR3 extends over 14 amino acids. In nucleotides, the CDR3 is TGTGCCAGCAGCCAAATCCGGGGTACCTATGGCTACACCTTC. This encodes CASSQIRGTYGYTF.

As regards this clone: Within the sample, other DNA sequences also encode this same CDR3. The rearrangement links TRBV5-1 to TRBJ2-7; no reliable D call. The CDR3 contains 13 residues. The V gene lost 0 bases and the J gene lost 2 bases, with 6 bases spanning the gap. The germline gives CDR1 SGHRS, CDR2 YFSETQ. CDR3 region: CASSLGRAYEQYF. The CDR3 DNA reads as TGCGCCAGCAGCTTGGGGAGAGCCTACGAGCAGTACTTC.

As concerns this clone: The sample holds other DNA sequences that translate to the same CDR3. The CDR3 DNA reads TGTGCCACCAGCAGAGGGGACACCGGGGAGCTGTTTTTT. This translates into CATSRGDTGELFF. This sequence joins TRBV15 and TRBJ2-2; D gene uncertain. Trimming stripped 1 base from V and 3 bases from J, with 3 bases between. The CDR3 contains 13 residues. Germline V CDR1 and CDR2: LNHNV, YYDKDF (reference sequence).

The chain has TRBV6-5 and TRBJ2-1, with 8 bases fitting TRBD1. Germline assignment: CDR1 MNHEY and CDR2 SVGAGI. With V trimmed by 2 bases and J by 5 bases, 5 bases remained unmatched. The CDR3 runs 15 residues. The CDR3 DNA reads as TGTGCCAGCAGTTACCCCGGGACAGGAAACAATGAGCAGTTCTTC. Protein product: CASSYPGTGNNEQFF.

V gene TRBV11-3 combines with J gene TRBJ2-3; D might be TRBD1 or TRBD2, each matching 5 bases. Germline V lookup: CDR1 SGHNT, CDR2 YENEEA. This CDR3 spans 16 amino acids. V lost 5 bases to trimming and J lost 0 bases, with 15 bases between them. The CDR3 reads CASSPGTGPSTDTQYF. The CDR3 nucleotides read TGTGCCAGCAGCCCCGGGACCGGCCCTAGCACAGATACGCAGTATTTT.

The V call is TRBV28, the J call TRBJ1-1, with TRBD1 matching over 7 bases. Germline values: CDR1 MDHEN, CDR2 SYDVKM. The CDR3 covers 12 residues. The CDR3 nucleotides read TGTGCTACAAGACAGGGAAAAACTGAAGCTTTCTTT. The encoded protein is CATRQGKTEAFF.

This sequence joins TRBV28 and TRBJ1-2, with TRBD1 as a possible D gene (6 bases). Trimming took off 5 bases at V and 3 bases at J, with 13 bases between the two ends. The germline V gene encodes CDR1 MDHEN and CDR2 SYDVKM. This CDR3 contains 14 residues. This chain's CDR3 is CASSTSGQYYGYTF. The CDR3 coding sequence is TGTGCCAGCAGTACCTCAGGACAGTACTATGGCTACACCTTC.

The rearrangement uses TRBV6-1 and TRBJ2-7; D ambiguous. This CDR3 comprises 11 residues. V was shortened by 7 bases and J by 3 bases, with 7 bases between the two germline ends. Germline V gene lookup returns CDR1 MNHNS and CDR2 SASEGT. The CDR3 nucleotides read TGTGCCAGCACTTTGAACTACGAGCAGTACTTC. Protein product: CASTLNYEQYF.